This TCR beta chain was sequenced in a study of molecular identifiers for immune sequencing clone quantification (dated by TCRdb to the late 2010s). Background on the whole study: For a replicate experiment, the RNA from either around 20,000 or 99,000 naive CD8 T cells was divided into five aliquots, and four of those aliquots went on to sequencing. This methods study benchmarked molecular-identifier clustering-based TCR repertoire sequencing (MIDCIRS) and TCR RNA copy counting, using CD8 T cells to do so.

Libraries of naive CD8 T cells were built from anywhere between roughly 18,000 and 1,000,000 sorted cells, with 10%, 30% or 50% of the purified RNA used. Naive CD8 T cells, defined as CD8+CD4-CCR7+CD45RA+, were FACS-sorted into RLT Plus buffer on a BD FACSAria II. To test detection sensitivity, Jurkat RNA equal to ten TCR copies was added to samples of about 19,000-1,100,000 naive CD8 T cells. CD8 T cells were enriched using RosetteSep CD8+ T Cell Enrichment Cocktail and Ficoll-Paque, and the enriched cells then underwent ACK red cell lysis. The study at large found these results: In CMV-specific effector cells, clones with more than 20 RNA copies contained over 99% of molecules, whereas in naive cells such clones contained under 1% of molecules. Modeling indicated approximately 3.2 TCR RNA copies recovered per cell, compared with 9.5 to 10 by digital PCR, which implies a capture efficiency of 25% to 35%. Highly expanded clone sizes could be underestimated if identical TCR molecules share a barcode. Even against a background of some 920,000 naive CD8 T cells, spiked-in Jurkat TCR RNA amounting to a single cell's worth was reported to be detectable. The naive libraries included spiked-in Jurkat TCR RNA (10 copies' worth), and this Jurkat TCR RNA is not part of the donor repertoire. When barcode sub-clustering was left out, chimeric consensus sequences inflated TCR diversity, with chimeras reaching as high as 47%.

In its sample, this clonotype was seen many times. Its antigen specificity is not known. Base qualities are not recorded, but no much larger clone differs from it by a single base. The germline V gene (reference sequence) provides CDR1 GTSNPN and CDR2 SVGIG. V loses 1 base of germline sequence and J loses 10 bases, and the interval between the two ends is 5 bases. Including cysteine and phenylalanine, the CDR3 has 10 amino acids. This entry keeps only the CDR3 DNA: 30 bases, framed from base 1. Library creation used PCR. The instrument was an Illumina HiSeq 4000. Bulk TCR libraries were prepared as previously described, using TCR primers listed in Table S5. The Qiagen AllPrep DNA/RNA kit was used to purify total RNA. Before any analysis, reads coming from multiple sequencing runs of the same library were combined into one pool. Regarding the original processing steps: Reads were retained only if their TCR constant sequence matched exactly, and those retained reads were trimmed to 150 nt and grouped according to their 12-nt molecular barcodes. Reads in each barcode group were sub-clustered using a 15% Levenshtein threshold, and a quality-weighted consensus sequence was built for each RNA molecule. Non-functional sequences were filtered out, along with any lower-count sequence sitting one edit away from another sequence. On the basis of fitting two negative binomial distributions, barcode sub-clusters with fewer than 20% of the maximum read count were discarded. The public reads were reprocessed in TCRdb via fastp at Q25 and MiXCR, keeping in-frame beta chains. Entries that share a CDR3 protein sequence are merged under the most common genes and DNA. These V and J calls originate from TCRdb's pipeline instead of the authors' own analysis. For this sample the table gives about 320,000 distinct CDR3 sequences, of which around 21% were detected only once. Together, the top ten hold 0.81% of the sample.

Sequences were obtained from naive CD8+ T cells from blood, with Jurkat cell RNA spiked in. The sample's cell subset or site, from its label and the paper: FACS-sorted CD8+CD4-CCR7+CD45RA+ naive T cells. The V gene is TRBV30 and the J gene is TRBJ2-1; the D gene cannot be named for sure. This TCR derives from a human donor in good health. Some libraries in this study had Jurkat cell RNA spiked in. The sequenced DNA: TGTGCCTGGAGTGAGAGGGAGCAGTTCTTC. This translates into CAWSEREQFF. Outside the CDR3, residues come from the reference TRBV30 and TRBJ2-1 proteins, so the full variable domain is: SQTIHQWPATLVQPVGSPLSLECTVEGTSNPNLYWYRQAAGRGLQLLFYSVGIGQISSEVPQNLSASRPQDRQFILSSKKLLLSDSGFYLCAWSEREQFFGPGTRLTVL.